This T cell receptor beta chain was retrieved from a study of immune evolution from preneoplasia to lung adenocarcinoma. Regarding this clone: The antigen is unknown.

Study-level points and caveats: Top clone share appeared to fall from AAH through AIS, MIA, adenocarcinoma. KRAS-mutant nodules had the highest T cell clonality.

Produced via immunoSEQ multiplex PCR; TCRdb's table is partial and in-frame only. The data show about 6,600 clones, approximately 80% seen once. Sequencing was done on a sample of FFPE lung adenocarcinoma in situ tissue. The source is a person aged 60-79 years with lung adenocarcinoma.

CDR3 coding DNA: TGTGCCAGTATAAAAGGGATCAATCAGCCCCAGCATTTT. Translation: CASIKGINQPQHF. The chain uses TRBV19 and TRBJ1-5; D call uncertain. Germline V gene sequence: CDR1 LNHDA, CDR2 SQIVND (reference sequence). Trimming took off 7 bases at V and 3 bases at J, with 10 bases between the two ends. The CDR3 is made up of 13 amino acids.